This T cell receptor (beta chain) was found in a study of early T cells in non-severe SARS-CoV-2 infection. Turning to the study itself: Bulk RNA from unsorted whole blood was sequenced; chains were unpaired. Study-wide points: Matching against VDJdb likely underestimated virus-specific expansions, favoring anti-spike CD8.

Concerning this clonotype itself: Its antigen remains unknown.

Individual cDNA molecules were tagged with unique molecular identifiers, the study reported. TCRdb reprocessed the 5' RACE reads with MiXCR, giving one entry per CDR3 protein. The table records roughly 110,000 distinct CDR3 sequences, 11% of them present only once. Sequencing was carried out using whole blood. This TCR was sampled from an adult who was a healthcare worker with PCR-confirmed SARS-CoV-2 infection or an uninfected control (not recorded which).

CDR3 amino acids: CASSPGRLADGTGELFF. The CDR3 DNA follows: TGTGCCAGCAGCCCGGGCCGGCTAGCCGACGGAACCGGGGAGCTGTTTTTT. The chain recombines TRBV13 with TRBJ2-2; D possibly corresponds to TRBD2 (5 bases). Germline CDR1 and CDR2: PRHDT and FYEKMQ (reference sequence). The CDR3 consists of 17 residues. The V end lost 5 bases, the J end lost 5 bases, and 21 bases lay between the germline ends.